This T cell receptor (gamma chain) appears in the sequencing data of a study of Vδ1+ human thymocytes. The CDR3 loop spans 12 amino acids. V trimming: 1 base; J trimming: 6 bases; junction bases outside the gene matches: 3. Germline CDR1 and CDR2: EGSTGY and YDSYTSSV. General study results and limits: Thymic TRG and TRD repertoires appeared highly polyclonal, with Gaussian CDR3 length distributions.

Sorted Vdelta1+ thymocytes were 98% to 99.6% pure. RNA was extracted from the cells and then reverse transcribed. The CDR3 regions were amplified by multiplex PCR from V-gene primers to a constant-region primer. TCRdb used CATT to re-call clones from the multiplex PCR reads. Here the sample spans tens of thousands of gamma-chain clones, just over 20% being singletons. Points on this clone: Its antigen remains unknown. Other DNA sequences of this sample code for an identical CDR3.

The source material was Vdelta1+ gamma-delta thymocytes from the thymus. As for subset: FACS-sorted CD3+ TCRalphabeta- TCRVdelta1+ TCRVdelta2- thymocytes. This receptor was identified in a girl less than two years old who had congenital heart surgery. The V and J genes are TRGV4 and TRGJ1 or TRGJ2. CDR3 bases: TGTGCCACCTGGGATGGAACTTATAAGAAACTCTTT. Translating gives CATWDGTYKKLF.